The 19 T cell receptor beta chains reported below all come from one sample, sequenced in a study of blood T cell repertoires in COVID-19. Sequenced by immunoSEQ multiplex PCR; TCRdb stores in-frame clones only, minus some. This repertoire shows about 260,000 clones, roughly 86% found once; its top ten account for approximately 0.7%. Sequenced: peripheral blood. These receptors originate from a human donor in a cohort sampled during active COVID-19.

J is TRBJ2-6 and V is TRBV6-5, with 7 bases aligning to TRBD1. The ends lost 6 bases at V and 4 bases at J; junction bases unmatched: 6. CDR1 MNHEY and CDR2 SVGAGI come from the germline V gene. The length of the CDR3 is 15 residues. The CDR3 DNA sequence: TGTGCCAGCAGCCCGGACAGGAGAGGGGCCAACGTCCTGACTTTC. It translates to CASSPDRRGANVLTF.

The chain recombines TRBV28 with TRBJ2-6; a weak D match, TRBD1 (6 bases). The CDR3 length is 19 residues. V lost 2 bases and J 3 bases, leaving 20 bases between the germline ends. The germline V gene has CDR1 MDHEN and CDR2 SYDVKM. The chain's CDR3 is CASSLLWQGSSFGANVLTF. Written as DNA, the CDR3 is TGTGCCAGCAGTTTACTTTGGCAGGGGAGCAGTTTTGGGGCCAACGTCCTGACTTTC.

The chain uses TRBV6-2 or TRBV6-3 and TRBJ2-7, with D unclear. Trimming took off 0 bases at V and 0 bases at J, with 9 bases between the two ends. Germline CDR1 reads MNHEY; CDR2 reads SVGEGT. The CDR3 runs to 15 residues. DNA for the CDR3: TGTGCCAGCAGTTACTCTACGGAGAACTCCTACGAGCAGTACTTC. It encodes CASSYSTENSYEQYF.

This CDR3 is CASSIQTGIREKLFF. The DNA of the CDR3 is TGTGCCAGCAGCATACAGACAGGGATCAGGGAAAAACTGTTTTTT. The chain employs TRBV11-2 and TRBJ1-4, with 7 bases aligning to TRBD1. V shed 5 bases and J 8 bases; nucleotides not matched to a gene: 11. Looked up from germline, CDR1 is SGHAT and CDR2 is FQNNGV. There are 15 residues in the CDR3.

This chain uses TRBV18 with TRBJ2-3; D remains unclear. Germline loops: CDR1 KGHSH, CDR2 LQKENI. The CDR3 totals 11 residues. Trimming stripped 5 bases from V and 5 bases from J, with 5 bases between. CDR3 sequence (DNA): TGTGCCAGCTCATCCCAAGATACGCAGTATTTT. This codes for CASSSQDTQYF.

V is TRBV4-3 and J is TRBJ1-3; D gene unclear. There are 18 residues in the CDR3. CDR1 is LGHNA and CDR2 is YSLEER in the germline V gene. Trimming left V 1 base short and J 2 bases short, with 18 bases between. The CDR3 region has the DNA TGCGCCAGCAGCCAAGTGAGCGGCAGGCCGCCAACTGGAAACACCATATATTTT. Translating it yields CASSQVSGRPPTGNTIYF.

V gene TRBV30 combines with J gene TRBJ2-3; D remains ambiguous. Germline loops: CDR1 GTSNPN, CDR2 SVGIG (reference sequence). The CDR3 is 12 amino acids. Trimming took off 1 base at V and 2 bases at J, with 4 bases between the two ends. In DNA, the CDR3 is TGTGCCTGGAGTGGACTCACAGATACGCAGTATTTT. Translation: CAWSGLTDTQYF.

This clone came up once. The chain recombines TRBV4-1 with TRBJ2-2; TRBD2 aligns across 9 bases. The length of the CDR3 is 15 residues. Germline CDR1 MGHRA, CDR2 YSYEKL. J was trimmed by 1 base and V by 5 bases; bases with no gene match: 2. The CDR3 DNA follows: TGCGCCAGCAGCTATAGCGGGGGGAACACCGGGGAGCTGTTTTTT. This gives the protein CASSYSGGNTGELFF.

The rearrangement uses TRBV3-1 (or the pseudogene TRBV3-2) and TRBJ1-1; 8 bases agree with TRBD1. The CDR3 is made up of 14 amino acids. Germline trimming cut 4 bases from V and 4 bases from J; bases unmatched to any gene: 5. Germline CDR1 is LGHDT and CDR2 is YNNKEL (reference sequence). The CDR3: CASSLPGTGTEAFF. CDR3 in DNA: TGTGCCAGCAGCCTCCCCGGGACAGGCACTGAAGCTTTCTTT.

The chain is built from TRBV19 and TRBJ2-7; tentatively, D is TRBD1 (6 bases). V dropped 1 base and J dropped 8 bases, with 15 bases sitting between them. The CDR3 spans 14 residues. Germline CDR1 and CDR2: LNHDA and SQIVND (reference sequence). The CDR3 loop is CASSIARGNTKQYF. CDR3 coding DNA: TGTGCCAGTAGTATAGCTAGGGGGAATACGAAGCAGTACTTC.

The chain employs TRBV2 and TRBJ2-7; 8 bases align to TRBD2. The CDR3 sequence is 18 residues long. CDR1 and CDR2 from the germline V gene are SNHLY and FYNNEI. V lost 6 bases, J lost 4 bases, and 20 bases stayed unmatched. Here the CDR3 reads CASSLLGPLAGTSYEQYF. For the CDR3, the DNA is TGTGCCAGCAGCCTCCTAGGGCCCTTAGCGGGGACTTCATACGAGCAGTACTTC.

This rearrangement joins TRBV18 to TRBJ2-5; 7 bases map to TRBD1. J lost 4 bases, V lost 3 bases, and 8 bases had no gene match. The CDR3 sequence is 15 residues long. In germline, CDR1 is KGHSH, CDR2 LQKENI. CDR3 in DNA: TGTGCCAGCTCACCGCTACAGGCAGGGGGAGAGACCCAGTACTTC. This gives the protein CASSPLQAGGETQYF.

The chain links TRBV5-1 to TRBJ2-7, with a tentative D call TRBD2 (5 bases). Trimming removed 0 bases from V and 4 bases from J, with 5 bases in between. The CDR3 has 12 residues. CDR1 SGHRS and CDR2 YFSETQ come from the germline V gene. In DNA form, the CDR3 reads TGCGCCAGCAGCTTGGGAGGGTACGAGCAGTACTTC. It translates to CASSLGGYEQYF.

The rearrangement links TRBV4-2 to TRBJ2-7, with a weak D call TRBD2 (5 bases). The CDR3 loop spans 14 amino acids. Germline assignment: CDR1 LGHNA and CDR2 YNFKEQ. The ends were cut back, 1 base at V and 6 bases at J, with 13 bases in the middle. The CDR3 loop is CASSQVSSRGEQYF. The CDR3 nucleotides are TGTGCCAGCAGCCAAGTCAGTAGCCGGGGCGAGCAGTACTTC.

The V and J genes are TRBV5-1 and TRBJ1-1, with 9 bases aligning to TRBD1. The CDR3 consists of 16 residues. V was pared by 3 bases and J by 5 bases, with 11 bases of the junction left unmatched. Germline V CDR1 and CDR2: SGHRS, YFSETQ. The DNA for the CDR3 is TGCGCCAGCAGCTCACGCATCGGGACAGGGAATACTGAAGCTTTCTTT. Residues: CASSSRIGTGNTEAFF.

The J gene is TRBJ2-2, the V gene TRBV6-2 or TRBV6-3; D is unresolved. The CDR3 runs 13 residues. Germline loops: CDR1 MNHEY, CDR2 SVGEGT. Trimming stripped 2 bases from V and 6 bases from J, with 7 bases between. CDR3 bases: TGTGCCAGCAGTTACCCAGGCCCCGGGGAGCTGTTTTTT. The encoded protein is CASSYPGPGELFF.

The CDR3 spells CASSQDPQGGANVLTF. The CDR3 bases are TGCGCCAGCAGCCAAGATCCTCAGGGGGGGGCCAACGTCCTGACTTTC. The chain is built from TRBV4-3 and TRBJ2-6, with a weak D call TRBD1 (6 bases). Germline lookup yields CDR1 LGHNA and CDR2 YSLEER. This CDR3 has 16 amino acids. V was pared by 0 bases and J by 4 bases, with 10 bases between.

This chain joins TRBV28 and TRBJ1-3; D unclear. Germline V gene lookup returns CDR1 MDHEN and CDR2 SYDVKM. The CDR3 is 15 residues long. Trimming cost V 7 bases and J 0 bases, with 13 bases left between them. CDR3 protein: CASTLGGFSGNTIYF. In DNA, the CDR3 is TGTGCCAGCACTCTAGGAGGATTCTCTGGAAACACCATATATTTT.

This clone has a handful of counts. CDR3 sequence (DNA): TGTGCCAGCAGTTTATCGGTAGGGACAGGCACTGAAGCTTTCTTT. Translation gives CASSLSVGTGTEAFF. This sequence joins TRBV28 and TRBJ1-1; TRBD1 agrees at 8 bases. Losses at the gene ends were 1 base for V and 4 bases for J; bases not matched to a gene: 5. Looked up from germline, CDR1 is MDHEN and CDR2 is SYDVKM. The CDR3 sequence is 15 residues long. The variable domain in full, with the rest retrieved from reference TRBV28 and TRBJ1-1, is DVKVTQSSRYLVKRTGEKVFLECVQDMDHENMFWYRQDPGLGLRLIYFSYDVKMKEKGDIPEGYSVSREKKERFSLILESASTNQTSMYLCASSLSVGTGTEAFFGQGTRLTVV.